Below, one TCR beta chain is given with its context. Its cognate antigen is unknown. Peripheral blood samples and lesional scalp punch biopsies were obtained from alopecia areata patients. This entry is derived from a study of CD8+ T cells in alopecia areata. The study, taken as a whole, reports: The study found higher clonality in lesional than normal scalp, especially in alopecia totalis/universalis.

The CDR3 totals 13 residues. Trimming shortened V by 1 base and J by 7 bases, and 11 bases separated the two germline ends. CDR1 and CDR2 from the germline V gene are SGHRS and YFSETQ. RNA was isolated and reverse transcribed to cDNA, the sequencing template. Sequencing was performed with immunoSEQ multiplex PCR; in TCRdb, only in-frame clones are kept and a portion is missing. This table holds roughly 250,000 clones, 65% to 70% found once. This specimen was CD4+ T cells sorted from blood, taken at week 0. This TCR was recovered from a human donor with alopecia areata. This chain joins TRBV5-1 and TRBJ1-2, with D unresolved. The CDR3 here is CASSLSEGFGYTF. CDR3 bases: TGCGCCAGCAGCTTGAGTGAAGGGTTTGGCTACACCTTC. The whole variable domain, filled in from reference TRBV5-1 and TRBJ1-2, reads KAGVTQTPRYLIKTRGQQVTLSCSPISGHRSVSWYQQTPGQGLQFLFEYFSETQRNKGNFPGRFSGRQFSNSRSEMNVSTLELGDSALYLCASSLSEGFGYTFGSGTRLTVV.